Following are 29 T cell receptor beta chains from one sample sequenced in a study of T cell repertoires in cytomegalovirus infection. TCRdb passed the reads through MiXCR, listing each CDR3 protein once. The sample consists of approximately 500,000 distinct CDR3 sequences, 26% of them appearing once. The sequenced sample was PBMCs. The receptors come from a human donor in good health (CMV status not recorded). Some clones in this sample may be carry-over from other donors' samples.

This rearrangement joins TRBV6-5 to TRBJ2-4, with D perhaps being TRBD1 or TRBD2 (6 bases each). CDR3 length equals 13 residues. In germline, CDR1 is MNHEY, CDR2 SVGAGI. Trimming removed 4 bases from V and 9 bases from J, with 13 bases in between. The CDR3 DNA sequence: TGTGCCAGCAGTTTCGGGGGCAGTGGCATTCAGTACTTC. This sequence encodes CASSFGGSGIQYF.

This sequence joins TRBV11-3 and TRBJ1-2, with no clear D. The V gene lost 5 bases and the J gene lost 3 bases, with 13 bases spanning the gap. The CDR3 is made up of 14 amino acids. Germline assignment: CDR1 SGHNT and CDR2 YENEEA. CDR3 DNA: TGTGCCAGCAGCCCAAGGCGGGGAGACTATGGCTACACCTTC. Protein: CASSPRRGDYGYTF.

CDR3 sequence (DNA): TGTGCCACCGCGGGACCCAGCACAGATACGCAGTATTTT. Translated, it gives CATAGPSTDTQYF. This chain connects TRBV10-3 to TRBJ2-3, with D possibly TRBD2 on 6 matching bases. This CDR3 region has 13 residues. The V end was cut by 10 bases, the J end by 0 bases, with 11 bases between. CDR1 ENHRY and CDR2 SYGVKD come from the germline V gene.

This clonotype was seen a few times. The chain employs TRBV18 and TRBJ1-2; a weak D match, TRBD1 (5 bases). Looked up from germline, CDR1 is KGHSH and CDR2 is LQKENI. V dropped 3 bases and J dropped 8 bases, with 13 bases sitting between them. This CDR3 is built from 13 residues. The CDR3 here is CASSPIQGNGYTF. Here the CDR3 DNA reads TGTGCCAGCTCACCGATTCAGGGTAACGGCTACACCTTC.

V usage is TRBV20-1 and J usage is TRBJ2-5; 7 bases fit TRBD2. The CDR3 totals 13 residues. V lost 6 bases and J lost 4; bases outside the gene matches: 8. Per the germline V gene, CDR1 is DFQATT and CDR2 is SNEGSKA (reference sequence). The CDR3 nucleotides are TGCAGTGCCCTAGAGACGGGGGGAGAGACCCAGTACTTC. Translating it yields CSALETGGETQYF.

For this clonotype: With a much larger clone just one base away, this may be a read error. The chain links TRBV7-2 to TRBJ1-1, with no clear D. CDR1 is SGHTA and CDR2 is FQGNSA in the germline V gene. The CDR3 length is 13 residues. The ends were cut back, 5 bases at V and 11 bases at J, with 18 bases in the middle. The CDR3, as DNA: TGTGCCAGCAGCCCCGGTCATCCCGGTAGTGCTTTCTTT. This translates into CASSPGHPGSAFF.

The rearrangement joins TRBV7-8 to TRBJ2-1; 11 nucleotides agree with TRBD2. V lost 2 bases to trimming and J lost 7 bases; unmatched junction nucleotides: 7. The CDR3 has 16 amino acids. Germline-derived CDR1 and CDR2 are SGHVS and FQNEAQ. The CDR3 sequence is CASSLYWGLAANEQFF. The DNA for the CDR3 is TGTGCCAGCAGCTTATACTGGGGACTAGCGGCGAATGAGCAGTTCTTC.

This clonotype was seen just once. The gene calls are TRBV2 and TRBJ1-6, with 8 positions matching TRBD1. The CDR3 totals 17 residues. With 5 bases clipped from V and 5 bases from J, the junction kept 11 bases outside the gene matches. CDR1 and CDR2 (germline): SNHLY, FYNNEI. The DNA for the CDR3 is TGTGCCAGCAGTCCTCGACAGGGGCCTCTAGATAATTCACCCCTCCACTTT. Residues: CASSPRQGPLDNSPLHF. Combining the CDR3 with reference TRBV2 and TRBJ1-6 gives the whole variable domain EPEVTQTPSHQVTQMGQEVILRCVPISNHLYFYWYRQILGQKVEFLVSFYNNEISEKSEIFDDQFSVERPDGSNFTLKIRSTKLEDSAMYFCASSPRQGPLDNSPLHFGNGTRLTVT.

This clonotype has a handful of counts. The gene calls are TRBV29-1 and TRBJ2-2; TRBD1 aligns across 7 bases. Germline assignment: CDR1 SQVTM and CDR2 ANQGSEA. This CDR3 spans 12 amino acids. J gave up 6 bases and V 6 bases, and 4 bases lay outside the gene matches. The CDR3 DNA reads as TGCAGCGTCCCTCAGGGGGCCGGGGAGCTGTTTTTT. It specifies CSVPQGAGELFF.

This clonotype occurred many times. The chain combines TRBV7-6 with TRBJ1-6; no clear D gene. The CDR3 loop spans 15 amino acids. Germline CDR1 and CDR2: SGHVS and FNYEAQ. V lost 2 bases and J 0 bases, leaving 5 bases between the germline ends. CDR3 nucleotide sequence: TGTGCCAGCAGCTTACGGAGCTCCTATAATTCACCCCTCCACTTT. Translated, it gives CASSLRSSYNSPLHF.

The rearrangement links TRBV10-3 to TRBJ2-5; D is unclear. The V gene lost 4 bases and the J gene lost 0 bases, with 9 bases spanning the gap. Germline V gives CDR1 ENHRY, CDR2 SYGVKD. The CDR3 has 14 residues. The CDR3 reads CAISGAGNQETQYF. CDR3 in DNA: TGTGCCATCAGTGGGGCTGGGAACCAAGAGACCCAGTACTTC.

This clonotype was observed at least ten times. The V gene is TRBV4-2, the J gene TRBJ2-1; 10 bases agree with TRBD2. With 3 bases clipped from V and 8 bases from J, the junction kept 19 bases outside the gene matches. The CDR3 contains 19 residues. Germline CDR1 is LGHNA and CDR2 is YNFKEQ. CDR3 in DNA: TGTGCCAGCAGCCATCCCGTCGGGGTGGCTAGCGGGGGCCTCGATGAGCAGTTCTTC. This codes for CASSHPVGVASGGLDEQFF.

The chain uses TRBV3-1 and TRBJ1-1; D is uncertain. Trimming left V 0 bases short and J 1 base short, with 6 bases between. Looked up from germline, CDR1 is LGHDT and CDR2 is YNNKEL (reference sequence). CDR3 length equals 14 residues. CDR3 bases: TGTGCCAGCAGCCAAGATCTCAGGAACACTGAAGCTTTCTTT. Its protein is CASSQDLRNTEAFF.

The chain joins TRBV28 to TRBJ2-5; D may be TRBD1 (6 bases). V dropped 9 bases and J dropped 5 bases, with 25 bases sitting between them. CDR3 length: 16 amino acids. The V gene's germline CDR1 is MDHEN and CDR2 SYDVKM. This CDR3 reads CASSKSGHKIGETQYF. CDR3 nucleotides: TGTGCCAGTTCAAAATCGGGACACAAAATTGGGGAGACCCAGTACTTC.

The chain is built from TRBV6-6 and TRBJ2-7; 8 bases align to TRBD1. The CDR3 runs to 14 residues. J was trimmed by 3 bases and V by 7 bases; bases with no gene match: 8. Germline CDR1 MNHNY, CDR2 SVGAGI (reference sequence). The CDR3 coding sequence is TGTGCCAGCAACAGACAGGGGAGTGTCTACGAGCAGTACTTC. It encodes CASNRQGSVYEQYF.

V and J are TRBV5-1 and TRBJ1-1; 11 bases match TRBD1. Germline V gene sequence: CDR1 SGHRS, CDR2 YFSETQ. Germline trimming cut 6 bases from V and 3 bases from J; bases unmatched to any gene: 10. CDR3 size: 16 residues. This chain's CDR3 is CASNAGQGGWDTEAFF. The CDR3 nucleotides are TGCGCCAGCAACGCGGGACAGGGGGGATGGGACACTGAAGCTTTCTTT.

This sequence joins TRBV15 and TRBJ2-7; weak D call: TRBD1 (5 bases). The ends were cut back, 1 base at V and 2 bases at J, with 15 bases in the middle. The CDR3 sequence is 16 residues long. CDR1 and CDR2 from the germline V gene are LNHNV and YYDKDF (reference sequence). Here the CDR3 reads CATSRAEDTEAYEQYF. In DNA form, the CDR3 reads TGTGCCACCAGCAGAGCTGAGGACACCGAAGCCTACGAGCAGTACTTC. Drawing the rest from reference TRBV15 and TRBJ2-7, the complete variable domain is DAMVIQNPRYQVTQFGKPVTLSCSQTLNHNVMYWYQQKSSQAPKLLFHYYDKDFNNEADTPDNFQSRRPNTSFCFLDIRSPGLGDTAMYLCATSRAEDTEAYEQYFGPGTRLTVT.

This clonotype was found many times. This chain joins TRBV27 and TRBJ2-2; 7 bases are a match to TRBD2. The CDR3 is made up of 16 amino acids. Germline V gene sequence: CDR1 MNHEY, CDR2 SMNVEV (reference sequence). The ends lost 3 bases at V and 1 base at J; junction bases unmatched: 5. The chain's CDR3 is CASSLSPSGNTGELFF. The CDR3 region has the DNA TGTGCCAGCAGTTTGTCCCCTAGCGGGAACACCGGGGAGCTGTTTTTT.

Concerning this clonotype: This clone may be a read error of a much larger clone one base away. This chain links TRBV7-2 with TRBJ2-3; D is perhaps TRBD2 (6 bases). Germline CDR1 and CDR2: SGHTA and FQGNSA. This CDR3 region has 15 residues. CDR3 region: CASGLSLAQADTQYF. CDR3 coding DNA: TGTGCCAGCGGCTTATCACTAGCCCAAGCAGATACGCAGTATTTT.

This clonotype was recorded many times. V usage is TRBV7-2 and J usage is TRBJ1-2; D is unclear. Germline V gives CDR1 SGHTA, CDR2 FQGNSA. There are 14 residues in the CDR3. This CDR3 is CVTKEIVLNYGYTF. The CDR3 DNA reads as TGTGTCACGAAGGAAATCGTCCTTAACTATGGCTACACCTTC.

The chain is built from TRBV28 and TRBJ2-7; 8 nucleotides line up with TRBD1. This CDR3 comprises 15 residues. V lost 3 bases, J lost 3 bases, and 7 bases stayed unmatched. Per the germline V gene, CDR1 is MDHEN and CDR2 is SYDVKM. The CDR3 reads CASSFQGASVYEQYF. CDR3 DNA: TGTGCCAGCAGTTTTCAGGGGGCCTCTGTCTACGAGCAGTACTTC. The whole variable domain, filled in from reference TRBV28 and TRBJ2-7, reads DVKVTQSSRYLVKRTGEKVFLECVQDMDHENMFWYRQDPGLGLRLIYFSYDVKMKEKGDIPEGYSVSREKKERFSLILESASTNQTSMYLCASSFQGASVYEQYFGPGTRLTVT.

This clonotype was counted at least ten times. This chain connects TRBV7-8 to TRBJ1-2, with 7 bases matching TRBD1. V trimming: 5 bases; J trimming: 7 bases; junction bases outside the gene matches: 7. Germline V gene lookup returns CDR1 SGHVS and CDR2 FQNEAQ. The CDR3 is 13 residues long. The CDR3 DNA reads as TGTGCCAGCAGCACCAGGGGGTTCCGTGGCTACACCTTC. It specifies CASSTRGFRGYTF.

V gene TRBV24-1 combines with J gene TRBJ2-1; D is possibly TRBD1 (5 bases). With 1 base removed from V and 0 bases from J, the gap between germline ends came to 12 bases. The CDR3 sequence is 17 residues long. The germline V gene has CDR1 KGHDR and CDR2 SFDVKD. The CDR3 sequence is CATSDFQGSSSYNEQFF. DNA for the CDR3: TGTGCCACCAGTGATTTTCAGGGTTCAAGCTCCTACAATGAGCAGTTCTTC.

The V gene is TRBV9, the J gene TRBJ2-7, with D uncertain. The CDR3 totals 14 residues. The germline V and J ends were trimmed by 4 bases and 5 bases, with 16 bases remaining between them. Per the germline V gene, CDR1 is SGDLS and CDR2 is YYNGEE. The CDR3 DNA reads as TGTGCCAGCAGCTACCACGGGCTCTGGGACGAGCAGTACTTC. This codes for CASSYHGLWDEQYF.

The chain employs TRBV18 and TRBJ1-2; D perhaps matches TRBD1 (6 bases). The V gene's germline CDR1 is KGHSH and CDR2 LQKENI. The CDR3 consists of 16 residues. Trimming pared 3 bases from V and 3 bases from J, leaving 17 bases between. The DNA of the CDR3 is TGTGCCAGCTCACCCCTCATCTTGCCAGGGGACTATGGCTACACCTTC. Its protein is CASSPLILPGDYGYTF.

This clonotype occurred a few times. This rearrangement joins TRBV9 to TRBJ1-1, with D tentatively TRBD1 (5 bases). The germline V gene encodes CDR1 SGDLS and CDR2 YYNGEE. With 0 bases removed from V and 1 base from J, the gap between germline ends came to 10 bases. This CDR3 spans 15 amino acids. This CDR3 is CASSVAGTWNTEAFF. The CDR3 bases are TGTGCCAGCAGCGTAGCGGGGACGTGGAACACTGAAGCTTTCTTT.

In this sample, this clonotype turned up a few times. This rearrangement joins TRBV12-3 or TRBV12-4 to TRBJ2-3; D unresolved. The CDR3 is made up of 16 amino acids. The ends were cut back, 3 bases at V and 4 bases at J, with 17 bases in the middle. The CDR3 sequence is CASSFSRDGGPDTQYF. The CDR3 DNA is TGTGCCAGCAGTTTTAGTCGAGACGGTGGACCAGATACGCAGTATTTT.

The chain combines TRBV7-9 with TRBJ1-1; D unresolved. The germline gives CDR1 SEHNR, CDR2 FQNEAQ (reference sequence). The CDR3 sequence is 14 residues long. Trimming stripped 3 bases from V and 2 bases from J, with 10 bases between. CDR3 DNA sequence: TGTGCCAGCAGCTTTGCGGGGTTTAACACTGAAGCTTTCTTT. It translates to CASSFAGFNTEAFF.

This chain links TRBV20-1 with TRBJ2-3; 8 nucleotides line up with TRBD2. This CDR3 is 15 amino acids long. Germline lookup yields CDR1 DFQATT and CDR2 SNEGSKA (reference sequence). The trim removed 1 base at V and 4 bases at J, leaving 7 bases unmatched. CDR3 in amino acids: CSARGKAGGADTQYF. CDR3 nucleotides: TGCAGTGCTAGAGGGAAGGCGGGAGGAGCAGATACGCAGTATTTT.